This T cell receptor beta chain was identified in a study of Graves' ophthalmopathy and Graves' hyperthyroidism. Study-wide results and limits: Blood shared most expanded thyroid clonotypes above 0.001 frequency.

This clonotype was seen at least ten times. Its antigen is undetermined. The study recruited hyperthyroidism patients aged 18 to 65 who were newly diagnosed, under 2 months' duration. Trimming at V came to 2 bases and at J to 7 bases, leaving 3 bases not matched to a gene. Germline lookup yields CDR1 GTSNPN and CDR2 SVGIG (reference sequence). This CDR3 region has 13 residues. TCR beta CDR3 regions were amplified from RNA transcripts. First-round RT-PCR relied on HTBI primers, and a second-round multiplex PCR came next. TCRdb independently ran MiXCR on the multiplex PCR reads; one entry per CDR3 protein. This table holds approximately 380,000 distinct CDR3 sequences, roughly 20% found once.

Sequenced sample: peripheral blood. The chain links TRBV30 to TRBJ1-2, with 11 bases aligning to TRBD1. The clonotype originates from a woman in her late teens or twenties with stable Graves' hyperthyroidism. The CDR3 coding sequence is TGTGCCTGGAGTACAGGGACAGGGGGTGGCTACACCTTC. It codes for CAWSTGTGGGYTF.